The 7 T cell receptor beta chains given below trace back to one sample, sequenced in a study of T-cell memory formation after mild COVID-19. MiXCR was run by TCRdb on the 5' RACE reads, yielding one entry per CDR3 protein. The sample comprises around 250,000 distinct CDR3 sequences, 15% to 20% of which are singletons, and roughly 25% rests with the top ten. Sequencing used PBMCs or a T cell subset sorted from them (not recorded which). These receptors were obtained from a young man who had mild COVID-19 (a few samples of this study predate the infection). Cell type and time point are not known.

This clonotype was seen only a few times. The genes are TRBV24-1 and TRBJ2-1; 7 bases agree with TRBD1. J gave up 7 bases and V 5 bases, and 10 bases lay outside the gene matches. Germline assignment: CDR1 KGHDR and CDR2 SFDVKD. The CDR3 spans 15 residues. CDR3 sequence (DNA): TGTGCCACCAGTGCCGGACAGGATATGGGTAATGAGCAGTTCTTC. Translated, it gives CATSAGQDMGNEQFF.

The rearrangement uses TRBV6-2 or TRBV6-3 and TRBJ2-7; 10 bases are shared with TRBD1. The CDR3 spans 15 residues. Trimming cost V 5 bases and J 5 bases; bases outside gene matches: 9. Per the germline V gene, CDR1 is MNHEY and CDR2 is SVGEGT. The CDR3 reads CASSTPGQGIHEQYF. In DNA form, the CDR3 reads TGTGCCAGCAGTACCCCGGGACAGGGGATCCACGAGCAGTACTTC.

The gene calls are TRBV5-4 and TRBJ1-1; TRBD1 matches 7 bases. Losses at the gene ends were 2 bases for V and 5 bases for J; bases not matched to a gene: 9. The germline CDR1 and CDR2 sequences are SGHNT and YYREEE (reference sequence). The CDR3 contains 15 residues. DNA for the CDR3: TGTGCCAGCAGCTTTCCCGACAGGGCGGATACTGAAGCTTTCTTT. Its protein is CASSFPDRADTEAFF.

There are a few counts of this clonotype. The chain recombines TRBV15 with TRBJ2-5; D is unresolved. This CDR3 has 13 amino acids. The V gene's germline CDR1 is LNHNV and CDR2 YYDKDF (reference sequence). Trimming removed 6 bases from V and 1 base from J, with 9 bases in between. The chain's CDR3 is CATRGDPQETQYF. The DNA of the CDR3 is TGTGCCACCAGGGGTGACCCCCAAGAGACCCAGTACTTC.

This clonotype was detected only a few times. This chain uses TRBV27 with TRBJ2-7, with 7 bases aligning to TRBD1. The CDR3 has 14 residues. Germline trimming cut 5 bases from V and 5 bases from J; bases unmatched to any gene: 9. In germline, CDR1 is MNHEY, CDR2 SMNVEV (reference sequence). CDR3 amino acids: CASSPYRGGHEQYV. The CDR3 DNA reads TGTGCCAGCAGTCCTTACAGGGGTGGCCACGAGCAGTACGTC.

The chain is built from TRBV5-1 and TRBJ2-5; D unresolved. Germline-derived CDR1 and CDR2 are SGHRS and YFSETQ. The CDR3 contains 12 residues. V lost 4 bases to trimming and J lost 0 bases, with 4 bases between them. This CDR3 is CASSGDQETQYF. The DNA of the CDR3 is TGCGCCAGCAGCGGGGACCAAGAGACCCAGTACTTC.

The chain uses TRBV7-2 and TRBJ1-2; tentatively, D is TRBD1 (6 bases). There are 15 residues in the CDR3. The germline CDR1 and CDR2 sequences are SGHTA and FQGNSA. The V and J ends lost 1 base and 3 bases respectively, with 12 bases between them. In DNA, the CDR3 is TGTGCCAGCAGCTTAGTCATGACAGGATACTATGGCTACACCTTC. It translates to CASSLVMTGYYGYTF.